This T cell receptor beta chain stems from a study of blood T cell repertoires in COVID-19. Study as a whole: The analysed material was cDNA or gDNA that came from T cells, B-cell-depleted T cells, or PBMCs.

V was pared by 7 bases and J by 4 bases, with 10 bases of the junction left unmatched. The CDR3 totals 15 residues. Germline V lookup: CDR1 LNHDA, CDR2 SQIVND (reference sequence). In the authors' methods: Amplifying reference gene primers gave estimates of nucleated cell counts. The table came from immunoSEQ multiplex PCR; TCRdb's copy has only in-frame clones and leaves some out. The V and J calls and clone size are taken from that table; D and trimming were inferred from the DNA. The data contain some 150,000 clones, 70% to 90% of them singletons. V and J are TRBV19 and TRBJ2-1, with 7 bases fitting TRBD2. This TCR derives from a human donor with acute or convalescent COVID-19. The donor label of this sample is uncertain. Sequenced material: peripheral blood. The CDR3 sequence: CASTGRVGGYNEQFF. CDR3 sequence (DNA): TGTGCCAGTACAGGCAGGGTGGGGGGGTACAATGAGCAGTTCTTC.